The 8 T cell receptor beta chains below were found in one sample sequenced in a study of beta chain features in type 1 diabetes. Investigators reverse transcribed all isolated RNA, so they sequenced expressed TCRB transcripts. Method: immunoSEQ multiplex PCR; TCRdb's copy keeps in-frame clones and lacks some. The table lists 250,000 to 400,000 clones, approximately 15% of them singletons. The sample was central memory CD4+ T cells from blood. These receptors came from a man aged 25 to 40 in good health.

This clone was detected only a few times. This chain's CDR3 is CASSPQSGGLFYGYTF. The CDR3 region has the DNA TGTGCCAGCAGCCCCCAGTCCGGGGGCCTATTTTATGGCTACACCTTC. This sequence joins TRBV5-6 and TRBJ1-2; D is possibly TRBD1 (6 bases). The CDR3 loop spans 16 amino acids. In germline, CDR1 is SGHDT, CDR2 YYEEEE. Trimming took 4 bases from V and 5 from J, leaving 21 bases between them.

About this clone itself: Germline is not matched at one junction end, which may reflect a read error. This chain connects TRBV7-7 to TRBJ2-1; 7 bases agree with TRBD2. The CDR3 runs to 19 residues. Germline values: CDR1 SSHAT, CDR2 FNYEAQ (reference sequence). The CDR3 loop is CASSLGLTSPVGTYNEQFF. For the CDR3, the DNA is TGTGCTAGCAGCTTAGGATTGACTAGCCCCGTTGGAACCTACAATGAGCAGTTCTTC.

This clone was recorded at least ten times. The V gene is TRBV7-2, the J gene TRBJ2-1; TRBD1 is a possible D gene (5 bases). There are 12 residues in the CDR3. V was trimmed by 2 bases and J by 14 bases, leaving 13 bases between them. Looked up from germline, CDR1 is SGHTA and CDR2 is FQGNSA. CDR3 sequence reads: CASSLLDRAKFF. CDR3 DNA sequence: TGTGCCAGCAGCTTACTCGACAGAGCGAAGTTCTTC. Variable domain in full (rest from reference TRBV7-2 and TRBJ2-1): GAGVSQSPSNKVTEKGKDVELRCDPISGHTALYWYRQSLGQGLEFLIYFQGNSAPDKSGLPSDRFSAERTGGSVSTLTIQRTQQEDSAVYLCASSLLDRAKFFGPGTRLTVL.

Concerning this clone: The same CDR3 is also encoded by other DNA sequences in this sample. CDR3 sequence: CASSQRETQYF. The CDR3 DNA reads as TGTGCCAGCAGCCAGCGAGAGACCCAGTACTTC. This rearrangement joins TRBV7-2 to TRBJ2-5; no reliable D call. V shed 5 bases and J shed 4 bases, with 5 bases lying between them. The CDR3 is 11 amino acids. Per the germline V gene, CDR1 is SGHTA and CDR2 is FQGNSA. Drawing the rest from reference TRBV7-2 and TRBJ2-5, the complete variable domain is GAGVSQSPSNKVTEKGKDVELRCDPISGHTALYWYRQSLGQGLEFLIYFQGNSAPDKSGLPSDRFSAERTGGSVSTLTIQRTQQEDSAVYLCASSQRETQYFGPGTRLLVL.

This clone was observed a few times. The J gene is TRBJ2-7, the V gene TRBV5-1; 11 bases line up with TRBD1. Germline lookup yields CDR1 SGHRS and CDR2 YFSETQ. After removal of 4 bases from V and 2 bases from J, the junction contained 5 bases not matched to a gene. The CDR3 length is 15 residues. For the CDR3, the DNA is TGCGCCAGCAGCCCGGCGGGACAGGGGGCCTACGAGCAGTACTTC. It is translated as CASSPAGQGAYEQYF.

Many counts were recorded for this clone. The CDR3 is CSVDVGGQGYEQYF. DNA of the CDR3: TGCAGCGTTGATGTTGGGGGACAGGGCTACGAGCAGTACTTC. The chain recombines TRBV29-1 with TRBJ2-7; TRBD1 matches 9 bases. J lost 3 bases, V lost 3 bases, and 6 bases had no gene match. Germline V gives CDR1 SQVTM, CDR2 ANQGSEA. This CDR3 region has 14 residues.

This clone has more than one count but fewer than ten. The chain has TRBV5-1 and TRBJ2-3; 10 bases fit TRBD1. There are 15 residues in the CDR3. V lost 0 bases and J lost 6; bases outside the gene matches: 4. Germline-derived CDR1 and CDR2 are SGHRS and YFSETQ. The CDR3 bases are TGCGCCAGCAGCTTGGGGACAGGGGGAAGGGATACGCAGTATTTT. This codes for CASSLGTGGRDTQYF.

The gene calls are TRBV7-2 and TRBJ1-6; TRBD1 is a possible D gene (6 bases). This CDR3 has 13 amino acids. Germline V gene lookup returns CDR1 SGHTA and CDR2 FQGNSA. Trimming took 1 base from V and 9 from J, leaving 7 bases between them. CDR3 sequence: CASSLDRVSPLHF. CDR3 nucleotide sequence: TGTGCCAGCAGCTTAGACAGGGTTTCACCCCTCCACTTT.